This is a list of T cell receptor beta chains from one sample in a study of blood T cells in healthy people across ages. Using its own MiXCR run on the 5' RACE reads, TCRdb lists one record per CDR3 protein. The sample holds about 800,000 distinct CDR3 sequences, 25% seen once. The same specimen was also included in a second study, on T cells of mothers and their children.

The sequenced material came from blood. These receptors originate from a boy aged 10-17 years in good health. The conserved cysteine and the conserved F or W are not part of the CDR3 here. Fields, in order: V gene, CDR3 protein.

V: TRBV6-6; CDR3: ASSFNRDRGIYEQY
V: TRBV30; CDR3: AWSGQETQY
V: TRBV7-2; CDR3: ASSLGFSLYEQY
V: TRBV4-3; CDR3: ASSQDLSGYNEQF
V: TRBV9; CDR3: ASSVAYGGGEKLF
V: TRBV7-2; CDR3: ASSSIGGVEQY
V: TRBV7-9; CDR3: ASSPWTSGSLADTQY
V: TRBV7-2; CDR3: ASLAGNTDTQY
V: TRBV6-2/TRBV6-3; CDR3: ASSYGREQY
V: TRBV4-3; CDR3: ASSQEPGSTEAF
V: TRBV20-1; CDR3: SARVGRVAYEQY
V: TRBV20-1; CDR3: SARDISGSSYNEQF
V: TRBV20-1; CDR3: SAFGATKNTEAF
V: TRBV5-1; CDR3: ASSPLYASGSDTQY
V: TRBV7-2; CDR3: ASSLSAGALEQY
V: TRBV29-1; CDR3: SVGMLLTDTQY
V: TRBV7-3; CDR3: ASSLMPGLSYEQY
V: TRBV14; CDR3: ASSQGGAPKNIQY
V: TRBV27; CDR3: ASKLGGANEQF
V: TRBV4-3; CDR3: ASSQDRLGFAYEQY
V: TRBV5-1; CDR3: ASSLAAGGSTEAF
V: TRBV20-1; CDR3: SARDPSGNGIQY
V: TRBV19; CDR3: ASSMGGNNEQF